The 22 T cell receptor beta chains reported below all come from one sample, sequenced in a study of post-analysis software for immune sequencing data. Their target antigens are unknown. Unique molecular identifiers tagged the TCR beta cDNA libraries. From the PCR reads, TCRdb called clonotypes with MiXCR, one entry per CDR3 protein. This sample carries hundreds of thousands of distinct CDR3 sequences, more than 50% of them seen once, and the ten largest clones take around 11%. Study results and caveats: Controls had lower frequencies than patients of a handful of TRBV segments, which included TRBV5-6, TRBV5-1 and TRBV20-1.

The sequenced sample was blood. These receptors all come from a girl aged 2 to 10 with multiple sclerosis.

CDR3 DNA: TGCAGTGCTTTGACTAGCGGGCAAGAGACCCAGTACTTC. It yields the protein CSALTSGQETQYF. The chain employs TRBV20-1 and TRBJ2-5; 10 bases are a match to TRBD2. In germline, CDR1 is DFQATT, CDR2 SNEGSKA (reference sequence). Trimming at V came to 5 bases and at J to 2 bases, leaving 2 bases not matched to a gene. CDR3 length: 13 amino acids.

This clonotype has more than one count but fewer than ten. Here the CDR3 DNA reads TGCAGCGCAGGGCCGGGACAGGGGCATGAGACCCAGTACTTC. Translation gives CSAGPGQGHETQYF. The rearrangement joins TRBV29-1 to TRBJ2-5; TRBD1 matches at 10 bases. This CDR3 region has 14 residues. J was trimmed by 5 bases and V by 7 bases; bases with no gene match: 10. Germline V gives CDR1 SQVTM, CDR2 ANQGSEA.

This chain links TRBV7-9 with TRBJ2-1; D is unresolved. V was cut by 5 bases and J by 7 bases, with 9 bases left in between. The CDR3 has 12 residues. Germline V gene data show CDR1 as SEHNR and CDR2 as FQNEAQ (reference sequence). CDR3 in DNA: TGTGCCAGCAGCGGGTACGGAAATGAGCAGTTCTTC. It codes for CASSGYGNEQFF. The full variable domain, with the rest looked up from reference TRBV7-9 and TRBJ2-1, is DTGVSQNPRHKITKRGQNVTFRCDPISEHNRLYWYRQTLGQGPEFLTYFQNEAQLEKSRLLSDRFSAERPKGSFSTLEIQRTEQGDSAMYLCASSGYGNEQFFGPGTRLTVL.

The rearrangement uses TRBV3-1 and TRBJ2-5; D possibly corresponds to TRBD2 (6 bases). V was clipped by 0 bases and J by 5 bases, with 16 bases between them. The CDR3 has 16 amino acids. Germline lookup yields CDR1 LGHDT and CDR2 YNNKEL (reference sequence). In nucleotides, the CDR3 is TGTGCCAGCAGCCAAGATCTGGGGGAGGATCCTGAGACCCAGTACTTC. It encodes CASSQDLGEDPETQYF.

Details on this clonotype: One junction end disagrees with the germline gene, perhaps due to a read error. CDR3 coding DNA: TGCGCCAGCAGCCGGGACTTGAGCGAGACCCAGTACTTT. It encodes CASSRDLSETQYF. The chain recombines TRBV4-1 with TRBJ2-3; TRBD2 might be the D (6 bases). The CDR3 consists of 13 residues. Germline V gene data show CDR1 as MGHRA and CDR2 as YSYEKL.

The J gene is TRBJ2-6, the V gene TRBV7-2, with D maybe TRBD2 (6 bases). The CDR3 is 17 amino acids. Germline CDR1 SGHTA, CDR2 FQGNSA. V was shortened by 2 bases and J by 2 bases, with 13 bases between the two germline ends. The CDR3 coding sequence is TGTGCCAGCAGCTTATCCCCGGCGGGGCCTGGGGCCAACGTCCTGACTTTC. Amino acid sequence: CASSLSPAGPGANVLTF.

This clonotype was counted only a few times. The chain carries TRBV12-3 or TRBV12-4 and TRBJ1-2; no firm D call. Trimming stripped 1 base from V and 7 bases from J, with 7 bases between. The CDR3 spans 12 residues. DNA for the CDR3: TGTGCCAGCAGTTTAGGGAATGGTGGCTACACCTTC. Translated: CASSLGNGGYTF.

The table lists this clonotype with many counts. The chain links TRBV5-1 to TRBJ1-2, with D hard to call. The CDR3 totals 14 residues. Germline V lookup: CDR1 SGHRS, CDR2 YFSETQ. V was pared by 5 bases and J by 3 bases, with 14 bases between. The CDR3 sequence is CASRFDTGDYGYTF. In nucleotides, the CDR3 is TGCGCCAGCAGATTCGACACCGGAGACTATGGCTACACCTTC.

This clonotype has only one observation. This CDR3 is CASGPQEGIGTGELFF. CDR3 nucleotides: TGTGCCAGCGGGCCCCAAGAGGGGATCGGAACCGGGGAGCTGTTTTTT. This chain uses TRBV2 with TRBJ2-2, with D perhaps given as TRBD1 or TRBD2 (5 bases each). Germline V lookup: CDR1 SNHLY, CDR2 FYNNEI. This CDR3 contains 16 residues. V was shortened by 8 bases and J by 5 bases, with 21 bases between the two germline ends.

The chain links TRBV5-1 to TRBJ1-6; TRBD1 matches 7 bases. Per the germline V gene, CDR1 is SGHRS and CDR2 is YFSETQ. The CDR3 sequence is 15 residues long. The junction had 4 bases not matched to a gene; V was cut back by 1 base and J by 6 bases. Here the CDR3 DNA reads TGCGCCAGCAGCTTGACGTCAGGGGGTAATTCACCCCTCCACTTT. Residues: CASSLTSGGNSPLHF.

The chain couples TRBV7-2 to TRBJ2-1; 8 bases line up with TRBD2. This CDR3 spans 14 amino acids. The V gene's germline CDR1 is SGHTA and CDR2 FQGNSA. Losses at the gene ends were 1 base for V and 7 bases for J; bases not matched to a gene: 3. Here the CDR3 DNA reads TGTGCCAGCAGCTTAGAAGCTAGCGGGAATGAGCAGTTCTTC. It specifies CASSLEASGNEQFF.

The CDR3 DNA is TGTGCCAGCAGTTACGGAACTAATGAAAAACTGTTTTTT. It specifies CASSYGTNEKLFF. This chain uses TRBV6-5 with TRBJ1-4, with D unresolved. V lost 2 bases to trimming and J lost 1 base, with 2 bases between them. Per the germline V gene, CDR1 is MNHEY and CDR2 is SVGAGI. This CDR3 has 13 residues.

The chain carries TRBV20-1 and TRBJ2-1; no clear D. This CDR3 is 11 amino acids long. V lost 6 bases and J 5 bases, leaving 8 bases between the germline ends. Germline V gene lookup returns CDR1 DFQATT and CDR2 SNEGSKA (reference sequence). CDR3 in DNA: TGCAGTGCCACTTTTAACAATGAGCAGTTCTTC. Protein: CSATFNNEQFF.

The chain is built from TRBV20-1 and TRBJ2-3; possibly TRBD2 for D (5 bases). The CDR3 runs 13 residues. Germline lookup yields CDR1 DFQATT and CDR2 SNEGSKA (reference sequence). V lost 4 bases to trimming and J lost 0 bases, with 8 bases between them. CDR3 loop: CSAMRASTDTQYF. In nucleotides, the CDR3 is TGCAGTGCTATGCGGGCTAGCACAGATACGCAGTATTTT.

The sample holds a few counts of this clonotype. The rearrangement links TRBV15 to TRBJ2-7, with D perhaps being TRBD1 or TRBD2 (5 bases each). V lost 3 bases and J 2 bases, leaving 14 bases between the germline ends. The V gene's germline CDR1 is LNHNV and CDR2 YYDKDF (reference sequence). This CDR3 region has 15 residues. CDR3 sequence reads: CATSSQPGAAYEQYF. The CDR3 nucleotides are TGTGCCACCAGCAGCCAACCCGGGGCCGCCTACGAGCAGTACTTC.

The chain has TRBV4-3 and TRBJ1-5; D remains unclear. The CDR3 runs 15 residues. V lost 0 bases and J lost 6, with 12 bases in between. Germline V gene lookup returns CDR1 LGHNA and CDR2 YSLEER. CDR3 nucleotide sequence: TGCGCCAGCAGCCAAGATCGCTGGGGTGGTCAGCCCCAGCATTTT. The encoded protein is CASSQDRWGGQPQHF.

There are a few counts of this clonotype. V usage is TRBV18 and J usage is TRBJ1-1, with no clear D. The CDR3 loop spans 13 amino acids. V shed 5 bases and J shed 5 bases, with 12 bases lying between them. From germline, CDR1 is KGHSH and CDR2 LQKENI. Written as DNA, the CDR3 is TGTGCCAGCTCATCTCTAGGAGGAACTGAAGCTTTCTTT. Residues: CASSSLGGTEAFF.

This clonotype appeared a single time. This chain uses TRBV12-3 or TRBV12-4 with TRBJ1-2; 9 bases fit TRBD1. This CDR3 region has 16 residues. V lost 7 bases, J lost 0 bases, and 9 bases stayed unmatched. Here the CDR3 DNA reads TGTGCCAGCATCTTCGGGGACAGGGAGACTAACTATGGCTACACCTTC. Translated, it gives CASIFGDRETNYGYTF.

This chain links TRBV29-1 with TRBJ2-3, with 13 nucleotides matching TRBD2. V lost 6 bases to trimming and J lost 4 bases; unmatched junction nucleotides: 13. Looked up from germline, CDR1 is SQVTM and CDR2 is ANQGSEA. This CDR3 is 17 amino acids long. The CDR3 bases are TGCAGCGTCGTAGCCCCGGGACTAGCGGGACCGGCAGATACGCAGTATTTT. This gives the protein CSVVAPGLAGPADTQYF.

This clonotype was detected only a few times. The chain uses TRBV20-1 and TRBJ1-5, with D uncertain. CDR1 is DFQATT, CDR2 SNEGSKA, per germline (reference sequence). Between the trimmed V and J ends, which lost 4 bases and 6 bases, there was a span of 10 bases. CDR3 length equals 12 residues. CDR3 DNA: TGCAGTGCTACGGAGGGTGGTCAGCCCCAGCATTTT. This sequence encodes CSATEGGQPQHF.

The chain couples TRBV7-8 to TRBJ1-5, with 8 bases lining up with TRBD1. The V and J ends lost 2 bases and 7 bases, in that order; junction bases with no gene match: 7. Germline V gives CDR1 SGHVS, CDR2 FQNEAQ. The length of the CDR3 is 15 residues. In DNA, the CDR3 is TGTGCCAGCAGCTTAAATGGACAGGGCAGACAGCCCCAGCATTTT. Amino acid sequence: CASSLNGQGRQPQHF.

This clonotype was picked up a small number of times. The genes are TRBV6-5 and TRBJ2-1, with 13 bases aligning to TRBD2. Trimming cost V 0 bases and J 9 bases; bases outside gene matches: 5. The CDR3 totals 16 residues. Germline lookup yields CDR1 MNHEY and CDR2 SVGAGI. The CDR3 region has the DNA TGTGCCAGCAGTTACTCCGGGACTAGCGGGGTCTTTGAGCAGTTCTTC. Amino acid sequence: CASSYSGTSGVFEQFF.